These T cell receptor beta chains were read from a single sample in a study of OX40 agonist ivuxolimab in advanced cancers. Data came from immunoSEQ multiplex PCR; TCRdb stores just in-frame clones and leaves some out. The profile covers some 30,000 clones, with 80% to 95% appearing a single time and approximately 9% taken by the ten largest. Sequences were derived from CD4+ or CD8+ T cells sorted from blood, sampled in a trial of the OX40 agonist ivuxolimab. Receptors were obtained from an adult with an advanced solid tumor such as melanoma, head and neck, liver or kidney cancer. Both conserved end residues are part of each CDR3. Fields, in order: clone size, V gene, J gene, D gene, CDR3 DNA, CDR3 protein. The D gene is left open where the match is weak. Clone size appears in some rows only: once, few, many, or a class for an expanded clone.

abundance: -; v_gene: TRBV7-6; j_gene: TRBJ1-1; d_gene: -; CDR3nt: TGTGCCAGCAGCCTCGGGGGAGGGAACACTGAAGCTTTCTTT; CDR3aa: CASSLGGGNTEAFF
abundance: -; v_gene: TRBV13; j_gene: TRBJ2-3; d_gene: -; CDR3nt: TGTGCCAGCAGTGTCTGGGAGCTAGATTTTCCAGATACGCAGTATTTT; CDR3aa: CASSVWELDFPDTQYF
abundance: -; v_gene: TRBV7-6; j_gene: TRBJ1-2; d_gene: -; CDR3nt: TGTGCCAGCAGTCGCTTCGACGGAAGCTATGGCTACACCTTC; CDR3aa: CASSRFDGSYGYTF
abundance: -; v_gene: TRBV12-5; j_gene: TRBJ2-5; d_gene: -; CDR3nt: TGTGCTAGTGGTTTGGGGGACGGTGGGGTCCAGCAGTACTTC; CDR3aa: CASGLGDGGVQQYF
abundance: -; v_gene: TRBV14; j_gene: TRBJ2-7; d_gene: -; CDR3nt: TGTGCCAGCGGCGTGTTAGGGGCGGAACCCTACGAGCAGTACTTC; CDR3aa: CASGVLGAEPYEQYF
abundance: -; v_gene: TRBV7-9; j_gene: TRBJ1-2; d_gene: -; CDR3nt: TGTGCCAGCAGCTTACCGGGCCCTACCCTTTATGGCTACACCTTC; CDR3aa: CASSLPGPTLYGYTF
abundance: -; v_gene: TRBV4-2; j_gene: TRBJ2-7; d_gene: -; CDR3nt: TGTGCCAGCAGCCAAGTAGACTCCTCCTCCTACGAGCAGTACTTC; CDR3aa: CASSQVDSSSYEQYF
abundance: -; v_gene: TRBV18; j_gene: TRBJ2-5; d_gene: TRBD2; CDR3nt: TGTGCCAGCTCACCACTGTTCTCTCGGCTAGCGGGCCTGGGAGAGACCCAGTACTTC; CDR3aa: CASSPLFSRLAGLGETQYF
abundance: -; v_gene: TRBV4-1; j_gene: TRBJ1-1; d_gene: -; CDR3nt: TGCGCCAGCAGCCATCCCACCGGGACGGCCATTGAAGCTTTCTTT; CDR3aa: CASSHPTGTAIEAFF
abundance: -; v_gene: TRBV7-9; j_gene: TRBJ2-7; d_gene: TRBD2; CDR3nt: TGTGCCAGCAGCTTAGCGCGGGGCGGGAGTACCCACGAGCAGTACTTC; CDR3aa: CASSLARGGSTHEQYF
abundance: -; v_gene: TRBV4-1; j_gene: TRBJ1-4; d_gene: -; CDR3nt: TGCGCCAGCAGCCAAGTGGTAGGTGAAAAACTGTTTTTT; CDR3aa: CASSQVVGEKLFF
abundance: -; v_gene: TRBV6-1; j_gene: TRBJ2-1; d_gene: -; CDR3nt: TGTGCCAGCACTTGGGGATACAATGAGCAGTTCTTC; CDR3aa: CASTWGYNEQFF
abundance: -; v_gene: TRBV4-1; j_gene: TRBJ1-1; d_gene: -; CDR3nt: TGCGCCAGCAGCCAATACTCAATCTCCTTGGGGGGCCCGGAGGGCACTGAAGCTTTCTTT; CDR3aa: CASSQYSISLGGPEGTEAFF
abundance: -; v_gene: TRBV7-6; j_gene: TRBJ1-1; d_gene: -; CDR3nt: TGTGCCAGCAGCTTAGGAGGGGAAGCTTTCTTT; CDR3aa: CASSLGGEAFF
abundance: -; v_gene: TRBV14; j_gene: TRBJ1-1; d_gene: -; CDR3nt: TGTGCCAGCAGCCAAGGGGGAAGCACTGAAGCTTTCTTT; CDR3aa: CASSQGGSTEAFF
abundance: -; v_gene: TRBV5-6; j_gene: TRBJ2-3; d_gene: -; CDR3nt: TGTGCCAGCAGCTTGGGTTCCGGTACGCAGTATTTT; CDR3aa: CASSLGSGTQYF
abundance: once; v_gene: TRBV4-1; j_gene: TRBJ1-4; d_gene: -; CDR3nt: TGCGCCAGCAGCCAAGAGGCAGGGAGGTCTGCAAAACTGTTTTTT; CDR3aa: CASSQEAGRSAKLFF
abundance: once; v_gene: TRBV6-5; j_gene: TRBJ1-2; d_gene: -; CDR3nt: TGTGCCAGCAGTGGGGACGGCTCCTATGGCTACACCTTC; CDR3aa: CASSGDGSYGYTF
abundance: -; v_gene: TRBV4-3; j_gene: TRBJ1-2; d_gene: TRBD1; CDR3nt: TGCGCCAGCAGCCAAGGACCCGACAGGGGCTATGGCTACACCTTC; CDR3aa: CASSQGPDRGYGYTF
abundance: once; v_gene: TRBV6-5; j_gene: TRBJ2-7; d_gene: TRBD1; CDR3nt: TGTGCCAGCAGTCGGACAGGCGAGCAGTACTTC; CDR3aa: CASSRTGEQYF
abundance: -; v_gene: TRBV6-6; j_gene: TRBJ2-7; d_gene: -; CDR3nt: TGTGCCAGCAGTTACTCCAGGGGACCTAGCGGCTACGAGCAGTACTTC; CDR3aa: CASSYSRGPSGYEQYF
abundance: -; v_gene: TRBV29-1; j_gene: TRBJ2-7; d_gene: -; CDR3nt: TGCAGCGTTGGGGACCTAACCTACGAGCAGTACTTC; CDR3aa: CSVGDLTYEQYF